Listed below are T cell receptor beta chains from one sample, sequenced in a study of blood T cell repertoires in COVID-19. Measured with immunoSEQ multiplex PCR; TCRdb has only the in-frame clones, and not every one. The sample shows approximately 260,000 clones, 89% of them seen only once. Sequenced input: peripheral blood. The source of these receptors is a woman aged 35 to 49 who had recovered from COVID-19. The CDR3 runs from the conserved cysteine through the conserved F or W.

>TRBV21-1|TRBJ2-3
CASSKDSSLGTDTQYF
>TRBV19|TRBJ2-1
CASSIFPGGSAEQFF
>TRBV2|TRBJ1-1
CASRLRGSTEAFF
>TRBV30|TRBJ2-5
CAWSDTPQETQYF
>TRBV29-1|TRBJ1-2
CSVVTGRGNYGYTF
>TRBV7-2|TRBJ1-1
CASSLNRGNTEAFF
>TRBV5-4|TRBJ1-6
CASTVGQEFSPLHF
>TRBV10-3|TRBJ2-7
CAISESEDRGSEQYF
>TRBV7-9|TRBJ2-3
CASSRLRQSDTQYF
>TRBV18|TRBJ2-1
CASSRKGLAGKNRSYNEQFF
>TRBV14|TRBJ2-7
CASSQHYPGTVIF
>TRBV7-9|TRBJ1-2
CASSLAGQSGYTF
>TRBV19|TRBJ1-1
CATFPPGGSTEAFF
>TRBV4-3|TRBJ2-3
CASSQLQAGPSTDTQYF
>TRBV9|TRBJ1-2
CASSGSQGQGADTNYGYTF
>TRBV27|TRBJ1-5
CASSQRWTGDNQPQHF
>TRBV19|TRBJ1-1
CASSIDHAGGAFF
>TRBV5-4|TRBJ1-5
CASSLAVAGYQPQHF
>TRBV6-6|TRBJ1-2
CASSYRQGDQYGYTF
>TRBV10-3|TRBJ2-3
CAISALAATDTQYF
>TRBV27|TRBJ2-7
CASSLGWTGGSYEQYF
>TRBV5-6|TRBJ1-4
CASRLDPEEKLFF
>TRBV7-2|TRBJ2-1
CASSLTLAGGWNEQFF
>TRBV2|TRBJ1-2
CASRRQGGYGYTF
>TRBV7-6|TRBJ2-2
CASSPSLIAGELFF
>TRBV5-5|TRBJ2-3
CASRLAGFPHPGDTQYF
>TRBV10-2|TRBJ1-1
CASEGANTEAFF
>TRBV5-1|TRBJ2-3
CASSHWTSGGHEKDTQYF
>TRBV11-2|TRBJ2-1
CASSPLRQGRKEQFF
>TRBV28|TRBJ2-3
CASSLGLAGETDTQYF
>TRBV4-1|TRBJ2-1
CASSQDGGSGSAEQFF
>TRBV5-4|TRBJ2-1
CASSPPGGQNNEQFF
>TRBV11-2|TRBJ1-6
CASSLAGREAFSPLHF
>TRBV9|TRBJ2-7
CASSVAAGREQYF
>TRBV27|TRBJ2-2
CASSLTGITGELFF
>TRBV5-5|TRBJ1-6
CASSSAGASSYNSPLHF
>TRBV5-1|TRBJ1-4
CASSLDRQTSNEKLFF